This TCR beta chain was recovered during a study of CD8 T cells in ankylosing spondylitis. There are 15 residues in the CDR3. Trimming stripped 7 bases from V and 3 bases from J, with 19 bases between. Germline CDR1 MNHEY, CDR2 SMNVEV (reference sequence). In regard to this clonotype: Its target is not known.

Libraries of TCR beta came from quantitative 5'-RACE with molecular barcodes. Using its own MiXCR run on the 5' RACE reads, TCRdb lists one record per CDR3 protein. The sample lists roughly 190,000 distinct CDR3 sequences, 9.5% to 15% seen once, with 15% to 20% in the top ten. Study-wide findings and caveats: Made up of 7 to 9 highly homologous variants, a TCR beta motif appeared characteristic of ankylosing spondylitis blood. The authors reported significant enrichment of disease-linked clones in matched ankylosing spondylitis synovial fluid. Disease-linked clones displayed a CD8+ phenotype and appeared relatively rarely in peripheral blood.

The chain employs TRBV27 and TRBJ2-7, with a tentative D call TRBD1 (6 bases). The sample comprised blood, either unsorted or a sorted T cell fraction (not recorded which). The TCR sequence derives from a male donor with ankylosing spondylitis or in good health (not recorded which). CDR3 in DNA: TGTGCCAGCACCCATAACGGGGTAGGGGGCTACGAGCAGTACTTC. Translating it yields CASTHNGVGGYEQYF.